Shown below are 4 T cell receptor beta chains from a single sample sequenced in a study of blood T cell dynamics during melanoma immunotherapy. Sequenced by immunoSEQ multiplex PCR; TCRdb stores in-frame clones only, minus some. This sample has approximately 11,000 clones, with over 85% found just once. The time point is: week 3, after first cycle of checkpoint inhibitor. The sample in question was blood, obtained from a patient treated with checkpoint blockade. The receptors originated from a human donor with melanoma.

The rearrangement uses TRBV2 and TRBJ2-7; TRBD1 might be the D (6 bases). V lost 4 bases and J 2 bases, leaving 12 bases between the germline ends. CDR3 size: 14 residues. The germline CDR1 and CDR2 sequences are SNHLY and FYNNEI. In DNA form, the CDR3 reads TGTGCCAGCAGTGGGCTACAGGGACCCTACGAGCAGTACTTC. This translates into CASSGLQGPYEQYF.

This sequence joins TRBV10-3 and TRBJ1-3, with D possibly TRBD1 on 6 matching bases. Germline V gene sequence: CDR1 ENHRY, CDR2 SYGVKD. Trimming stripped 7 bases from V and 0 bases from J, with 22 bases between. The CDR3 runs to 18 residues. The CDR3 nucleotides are TGTGCCATCACTTTCGGGACCCCCGCGGACAGCTCTGGAAACACCATATATTTT. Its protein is CAITFGTPADSSGNTIYF.

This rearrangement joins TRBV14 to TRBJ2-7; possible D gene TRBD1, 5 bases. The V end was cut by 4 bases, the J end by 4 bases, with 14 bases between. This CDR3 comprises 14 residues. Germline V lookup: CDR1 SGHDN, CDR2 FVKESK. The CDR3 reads CASSLLRTSYEQYF. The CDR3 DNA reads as TGTGCCAGCAGCCTCCTCCGGACATCGTACGAGCAGTACTTC. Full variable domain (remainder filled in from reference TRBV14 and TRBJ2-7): EAGVTQFPSHSVIEKGQTVTLRCDPISGHDNLYWYRRVMGKEIKFLLHFVKESKQDESGMPNNRFLAERTGGTYSTLKVQPAELEDSGVYFCASSLLRTSYEQYFGPGTRLTVT.

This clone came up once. In DNA form, the CDR3 reads TGTGCCAGTAGTCTCCCCGCCGGGACGGTCTATGGCTACACCTTC. It translates to CASSLPAGTVYGYTF. The V and J genes are TRBV19 and TRBJ1-2; D is perhaps TRBD1 (5 bases). This CDR3 is built from 15 residues. The V end was cut by 5 bases, the J end by 4 bases, with 17 bases between. The germline V gene encodes CDR1 LNHDA and CDR2 SQIVND (reference sequence).